The 30 T cell receptor beta chains listed next were all sequenced from one sample in a study of blood T cell repertoires in COVID-19. Here immunoSEQ multiplex PCR was the method, and the copy in TCRdb shows in-frame clones only, minus some. The sample carries 200,000 or so clones, 85% recorded once. Sequenced sample: peripheral blood. The receptor set was obtained from a man in his fifties or sixties with COVID-19, enrolled during active disease.

This clone has only a few counts. The CDR3, as DNA: TGTGCCAGCAGCTCCGCCGGCAGGGCCGACCAGTTCTTC. This gives the protein CASSSAGRADQFF. V usage is TRBV11-3 and J usage is TRBJ2-1; D is possibly TRBD1 (5 bases). The CDR3 is 13 residues long. V lost 4 bases and J 13 bases, leaving 17 bases between the germline ends. Per germline, CDR1 SGHNT and CDR2 YENEEA. The full variable domain, with the rest looked up from reference TRBV11-3 and TRBJ2-1, is EAGVVQSPRYKIIEKKQPVAFWCNPISGHNTLYWYLQNLGQGPELLIRYENEEAVDDSQLPKDRFSAERLKGVDSTLKIQPAELGDSAVYLCASSSAGRADQFFGPGTRLTVL.

The gene calls are TRBV18 and TRBJ1-2, with a possible D match to TRBD1 (5 bases). This CDR3 comprises 16 residues. Trimming took 3 bases from V and 0 from J, leaving 14 bases between them. CDR1 and CDR2 from the germline V gene are KGHSH and LQKENI. The CDR3 loop is CASSPSTGRANYGYTF. CDR3 DNA: TGTGCCAGCTCACCTTCCACAGGACGAGCTAACTATGGCTACACCTTC. Using reference TRBV18 and TRBJ1-2 for the parts outside the CDR3, the full variable domain is NAGVMQNPRHLVRRRGQEARLRCSPMKGHSHVYWYRQLPEEGLKFMVYLQKENIIDESGMPKERFSAEFPKEGPSILRIQQVVRGDSAAYFCASSPSTGRANYGYTFGSGTRLTVV.

The chain carries TRBV9 and TRBJ2-3; 9 bases align to TRBD2. V dropped 2 bases and J dropped 5; count of bases not matched to a gene: 6. CDR3 length: 15 amino acids. The germline CDR1 and CDR2 sequences are SGDLS and YYNGEE. The CDR3 DNA sequence: TGTGCCAGCAGCGTGTGGGGGCGGGAGGGAGATACGCAGTATTTT. Translated: CASSVWGREGDTQYF.

The chain employs TRBV7-9 and TRBJ1-4, with TRBD1 matching over 7 bases. The CDR3 length is 16 residues. CDR1 and CDR2 (germline): SEHNR, FQNEAQ (reference sequence). The V and J ends lost 3 bases and 5 bases, in that order; junction bases with no gene match: 9. The CDR3 DNA follows: TGTGCCAGCAGCTTTAGTGCAGGGGGGAAGAATGAAAAACTGTTTTTT. Translating gives CASSFSAGGKNEKLFF.

The chain has TRBV6-2 or TRBV6-3 and TRBJ2-1; D not certain. Germline V gene sequence: CDR1 MNHEY, CDR2 SVGEGT. The CDR3 sequence is 13 residues long. Trimming removed 0 bases from V and 4 bases from J, with 4 bases in between. The CDR3 DNA reads TGTGCCAGCAGTTACTCCTCTTACAATGAGCAGTTCTTC. It encodes CASSYSSYNEQFF.

This chain uses TRBV5-6 with TRBJ1-1; D is undetermined. This CDR3 region has 11 residues. The germline CDR1 and CDR2 sequences are SGHDT and YYEEEE. The V and J ends lost 0 bases and 11 bases respectively, with 8 bases between them. In DNA form, the CDR3 reads TGTGCCAGCAGCTTGGGGCCACACGCTTTCTTT. As protein: CASSLGPHAFF.

The V gene is TRBV2, the J gene TRBJ2-5; possibly TRBD1 for D (5 bases). Trimming took off 6 bases at V and 10 bases at J, with 12 bases between the two ends. The CDR3 is made up of 11 amino acids. CDR1 is SNHLY and CDR2 is FYNNEI in the germline V gene. CDR3 nucleotides: TGTGCCAGCAGGGGAAACAGGATCCAGTACTTC. Protein sequence: CASRGNRIQYF. Using reference TRBV2 and TRBJ2-5 for the parts outside the CDR3, the full variable domain is EPEVTQTPSHQVTQMGQEVILRCVPISNHLYFYWYRQILGQKVEFLVSFYNNEISEKSEIFDDQFSVERPDGSNFTLKIRSTKLEDSAMYFCASRGNRIQYFGPGTRLLVL.

The chain is built from TRBV7-9 and TRBJ2-3; D unresolved. The germline V and J ends were trimmed by 0 bases and 0 bases, with 4 bases remaining between them. Germline CDR1 is SEHNR and CDR2 is FQNEAQ (reference sequence). This CDR3 region has 14 residues. CDR3 protein: CASSLATSTDTQYF. The CDR3 bases are TGTGCCAGCAGCTTAGCGACTAGCACAGATACGCAGTATTTT.

This clone showed up just a few times. This chain uses TRBV6-2 or TRBV6-3 with TRBJ1-1; D not certain. The CDR3 totals 14 residues. The V gene's germline CDR1 is MNHEY and CDR2 SVGEGT. Trimming took off 0 bases at V and 1 base at J, with 6 bases between the two ends. The CDR3 loop reads CASSYSAGNTEAFF. The CDR3 coding sequence is TGTGCCAGCAGTTACTCGGCAGGGAACACTGAAGCTTTCTTT.

This chain links TRBV2 with TRBJ2-5, with 7 bases lining up with TRBD2. This CDR3 has 13 residues. CDR1 is SNHLY, CDR2 FYNNEI, per germline. V dropped 11 bases and J dropped 2; count of bases not matched to a gene: 8. CDR3 sequence: CALPGGSQETQYF. DNA for the CDR3: TGTGCCCTACCCGGCGGGAGTCAAGAGACCCAGTACTTC.

The CDR3 region has the DNA TGTGCCAGCAGCTTAGGGGGGGTTCAAGGCACCGGGGAGCTGTTTTTT. This translates into CASSLGGVQGTGELFF. The rearrangement joins TRBV14 to TRBJ2-2; D might be TRBD2 (7 bases). Germline CDR1 SGHDN, CDR2 FVKESK. V dropped 5 bases and J dropped 4 bases, with 17 bases sitting between them. The CDR3 totals 16 residues.

This rearrangement joins TRBV3-1 (or the pseudogene TRBV3-2) to TRBJ2-2; TRBD2 matches at 8 bases. After removal of 6 bases from V and 1 base from J, the junction contained 7 bases not matched to a gene. Germline V gene sequence: CDR1 LGHDT, CDR2 YNNKEL (reference sequence). The CDR3 sequence is 16 residues long. The CDR3 nucleotides are TGTGCCAGCAGTCAACCGGGGACTAGGAACACCGGGGAGCTGTTTTTT. It encodes CASSQPGTRNTGELFF.

The rearrangement links TRBV3-1 (or the pseudogene TRBV3-2) to TRBJ1-4, with no clear D. Trimming shortened V by 5 bases and J by 0 bases, and 10 bases separated the two germline ends. The CDR3 runs 15 residues. CDR1 is LGHDT, CDR2 YNNKEL, per germline (reference sequence). In nucleotides, the CDR3 is TGTGCCAGCAGCTTTTACCTATCAACTAATGAAAAACTGTTTTTT. Its protein is CASSFYLSTNEKLFF.

The rearrangement links TRBV6-5 to TRBJ1-2, with 7 bases identical to TRBD1. This CDR3 is built from 15 residues. V lost 4 bases, J lost 3 bases, and 8 bases stayed unmatched. The germline gives CDR1 MNHEY, CDR2 SVGAGI. CDR3 loop: CASSSRARGDYGYTF. CDR3 nucleotides: TGTGCCAGCAGTTCCCGAGCCAGGGGGGACTATGGCTACACCTTC.

V gene TRBV23-1 combines with J gene TRBJ1-4, with D perhaps TRBD1 (5 bases). TRBV23-1 is an open reading frame whose function is uncertain. V lost 9 bases and J 8 bases, leaving 10 bases between the germline ends. The CDR3 is 11 amino acids. The DNA of the CDR3 is TGCGCCAGTAGGAAGGGGGAAAAACTGTTTTTT. As protein: CASRKGEKLFF.

J is TRBJ1-4 and V is TRBV10-1, with D hard to call. Trimming pared 3 bases from V and 3 bases from J, leaving 11 bases between. This CDR3 is built from 15 residues. Germline CDR1 reads WNHNN; CDR2 reads SYGVQD (reference sequence). CDR3 coding DNA: TGCGCCAGCAGTGAAGCCGTGCAGGCTAATGAAAAACTGTTTTTT. Translated: CASSEAVQANEKLFF.

This clone was observed a single time. CDR3 sequence: CASSQGTGYNQPQHF. The CDR3 DNA reads TGTGCCAGCAGCCAGGGGACAGGGTACAATCAGCCCCAGCATTTT. V and J are TRBV16 and TRBJ1-5; 9 positions agree with TRBD1. Trimming took 3 bases from V and 3 from J; bases not matched to a gene: 3. The CDR3 has 15 amino acids. Per germline, CDR1 KGHSY and CDR2 FQNENV.

The V and J genes are TRBV6-5 and TRBJ1-2; D possibly corresponds to TRBD1 (6 bases). Trimming pared 5 bases from V and 4 bases from J, leaving 17 bases between. The V gene's germline CDR1 is MNHEY and CDR2 SVGAGI. The CDR3 is 15 amino acids. CDR3 nucleotide sequence: TGTGCCAGCAGTCCCCAGGGGCCGGGCTCCTATGGCTACACCTTC. Residues: CASSPQGPGSYGYTF.

J is TRBJ1-1 and V is TRBV12-3 or TRBV12-4; maybe TRBD1 (5 bases). Trimming shortened V by 3 bases and J by 4 bases, and 6 bases separated the two germline ends. There are 12 residues in the CDR3. The CDR3 sequence: CASSFRGTEAFF. The CDR3 coding sequence is TGTGCCAGCAGTTTTAGGGGCACTGAAGCTTTCTTT.

The genes are TRBV30 and TRBJ2-7; tentatively, D is TRBD2 (7 bases). The germline CDR1 and CDR2 sequences are GTSNPN and SVGIG (reference sequence). The CDR3 is 12 amino acids. The DNA for the CDR3 is TGTGCGGGGGGGACAAAGATGTACGAGCAGTACTTC. As protein: CAGGTKMYEQYF.

This clone was observed once. The chain joins TRBV27 to TRBJ2-1; 7 bases are a match to TRBD2. CDR3 length equals 14 residues. V was clipped by 5 bases and J by 8 bases; unmatched bases: 9. The germline V gene encodes CDR1 MNHEY and CDR2 SMNVEV (reference sequence). CDR3 amino acids: CASSRHGRPDEQFF. The DNA of the CDR3 is TGTGCCAGCAGTAGACACGGGAGGCCCGATGAGCAGTTCTTC.

To note about this clone: A read error may explain this, as a much larger clone is one base away. This sample also contains other DNA sequences that code for the same CDR3. This sequence joins TRBV27 and TRBJ2-7; 9 nucleotides line up with TRBD1. Germline CDR1 and CDR2: MNHEY and SMNVEV (reference sequence). This CDR3 has 16 amino acids. In nucleotides, the CDR3 is TGTGCTAGCAGTAGGACAGGGGTGAGTCGTTCCTACGAGCAGTACTTC. Its protein product is CASSRTGVSRSYEQYF.

The rearrangement links TRBV14 to TRBJ2-5, with D possibly matching TRBD2 (5 bases). The CDR3 is 13 residues long. Germline CDR1 and CDR2: SGHDN and FVKESK. Between the trimmed V and J ends, which lost 3 bases and 2 bases, there was a span of 7 bases. CDR3 in DNA: TGTGCCAGCAGCCAGCAGCGGCAAGAGACCCAGTACTTC. It translates to CASSQQRQETQYF.

The genes are TRBV4-1 and TRBJ1-4, with D possibly being TRBD1 (6 bases). Per the germline V gene, CDR1 is MGHRA and CDR2 is YSYEKL. This CDR3 is 17 amino acids long. Trimming stripped 2 bases from V and 8 bases from J, with 21 bases between. Written as DNA, the CDR3 is TGCGCCAGCAGCCAAACCCCCGCTGGGGGGGCGGCGGAAAAACTGTTTTTT. Translated, it gives CASSQTPAGGAAEKLFF.

The chain uses TRBV6-5 and TRBJ2-3; 8 positions agree with TRBD2. The germline V gene encodes CDR1 MNHEY and CDR2 SVGAGI. This CDR3 has 15 amino acids. V was pared by 6 bases and J by 2 bases, with 7 bases of the junction left unmatched. DNA for the CDR3: TGTGCCAGCAGCACTCTAGCGGGCCCCACAGATACGCAGTATTTT. Translation gives CASSTLAGPTDTQYF.

J is TRBJ1-5 and V is TRBV10-3; TRBD1 matches 8 bases. With V trimmed by 10 bases and J by 0 bases, 5 bases remained unmatched. This CDR3 spans 14 amino acids. Germline V gene lookup returns CDR1 ENHRY and CDR2 SYGVKD. The CDR3 sequence: CATSQGDSNQPQHF. For the CDR3, the DNA is TGTGCCACCTCACAGGGGGATAGCAATCAGCCCCAGCATTTT.

This chain uses TRBV27 with TRBJ2-5; 7 bases match TRBD2. V gave up 2 bases and J gave up 4 bases; unmatched junction bases: 1. Per the germline V gene, CDR1 is MNHEY and CDR2 is SMNVEV (reference sequence). The CDR3 is 13 residues long. CDR3 sequence: CASSLGGGETQYF. The CDR3 coding sequence is TGTGCCAGCAGTTTAGGGGGGGGAGAGACCCAGTACTTC.

The V call is TRBV11-2, the J call TRBJ2-7, with 7 bases matching TRBD1. The germline V gene has CDR1 SGHAT and CDR2 FQNNGV. The CDR3 is 15 amino acids. Germline trimming cut 3 bases from V and 2 bases from J; bases unmatched to any gene: 7. The CDR3 protein is CASSFLTGQTYEQYF. CDR3 DNA: TGTGCCAGCAGCTTTCTCACGGGACAGACCTACGAGCAGTACTTC. The variable domain in full, with the rest retrieved from reference TRBV11-2 and TRBJ2-7, is EAGVAQSPRYKIIEKRQSVAFWCNPISGHATLYWYQQILGQGPKLLIQFQNNGVVDDSQLPKDRFSAERLKGVDSTLKIQPAKLEDSAVYLCASSFLTGQTYEQYFGPGTRLTVT.

The CDR3 DNA follows: TGTGCCAGTAGTAGAGGATCTTGGCAGGGCGGCACCGGGGAGCTGTTTTTT. It codes for CASSRGSWQGGTGELFF. The rearrangement links TRBV19 to TRBJ2-2, with TRBD1 as a possible D gene (5 bases). V was cut by 4 bases and J by 4 bases, with 19 bases left in between. This CDR3 has 17 residues. Germline V gene sequence: CDR1 LNHDA, CDR2 SQIVND (reference sequence).

The chain joins TRBV18 to TRBJ1-2; 7 nucleotides align to TRBD1. This CDR3 has 15 residues. With V trimmed by 2 bases and J by 6 bases, 9 bases remained unmatched. Germline loops: CDR1 KGHSH, CDR2 LQKENI. CDR3 sequence reads: CASSPFRDSKNGYTF. The DNA of the CDR3 is TGTGCCAGCTCACCATTCCGGGACAGTAAGAATGGCTACACCTTC.